This TCR beta chain derives from a study of shared clonotypes between healthy human individuals. Repertoires were generated with immunoSEQ multiplex PCR, while TCRdb's copy carries only in-frame clones and drops some. The data show 2,500,000 or so clones, 92% seen once. CDR1 and CDR2 (germline): SGHTA, FQGNSA. Trimming cost V 4 bases and J 2 bases; bases outside gene matches: 3. The CDR3 sequence is 15 residues long. The sample comprised naive CD4+ T cells from PBMCs. This sample's subset: CD45RA+ positively selected. The chain carries TRBV7-2 and TRBJ2-7, with TRBD2 identical over 12 bases. This TCR derives from a man aged 18 to 29 in good health. Some clones in this sample may be carry-over from other donors' samples. The CDR3 sequence is CASSSWTSGAYEQYF. CDR3 bases: TGTGCCAGCAGCTCCTGGACTAGCGGGGCCTACGAGCAGTACTTC.